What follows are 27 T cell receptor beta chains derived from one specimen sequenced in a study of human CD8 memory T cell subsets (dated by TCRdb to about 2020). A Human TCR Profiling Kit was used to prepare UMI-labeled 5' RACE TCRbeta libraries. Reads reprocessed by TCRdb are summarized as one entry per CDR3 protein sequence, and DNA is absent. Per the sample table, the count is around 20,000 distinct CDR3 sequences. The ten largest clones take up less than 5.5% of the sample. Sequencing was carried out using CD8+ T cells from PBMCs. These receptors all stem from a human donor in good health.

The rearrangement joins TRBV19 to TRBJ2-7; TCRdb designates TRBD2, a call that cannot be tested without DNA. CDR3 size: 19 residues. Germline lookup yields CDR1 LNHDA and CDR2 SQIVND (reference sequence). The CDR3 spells CASSLGLAGREGGSYEQYF.

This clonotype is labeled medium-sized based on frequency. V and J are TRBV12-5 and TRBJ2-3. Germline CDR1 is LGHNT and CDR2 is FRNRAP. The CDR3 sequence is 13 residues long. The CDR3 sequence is CASGRTATDTQYF. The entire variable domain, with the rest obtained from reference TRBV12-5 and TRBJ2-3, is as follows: DARVTQTPRHKVTEMGQEVTMRCQPILGHNTVFWYRQTMMQGLELLAYFRNRAPLDDSGMPKDRFSAEMPDATLATLKIQPSEPRDSAVYFCASGRTATDTQYFGPGTRLTVL.

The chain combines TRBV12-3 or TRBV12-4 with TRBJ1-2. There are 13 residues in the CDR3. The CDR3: CASSSAVNYGYTF.

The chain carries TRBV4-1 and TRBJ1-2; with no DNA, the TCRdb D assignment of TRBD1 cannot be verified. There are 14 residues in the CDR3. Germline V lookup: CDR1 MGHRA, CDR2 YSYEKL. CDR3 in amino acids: CASSQEDRVSGYTF.

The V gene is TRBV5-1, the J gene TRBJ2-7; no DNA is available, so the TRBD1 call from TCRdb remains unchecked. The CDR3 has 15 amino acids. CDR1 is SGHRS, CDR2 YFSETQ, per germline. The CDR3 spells CASRYDRGDPYEQYF.

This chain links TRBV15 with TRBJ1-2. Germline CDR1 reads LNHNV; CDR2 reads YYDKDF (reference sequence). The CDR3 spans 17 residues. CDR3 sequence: CATSRDGESRRYYGYTF.

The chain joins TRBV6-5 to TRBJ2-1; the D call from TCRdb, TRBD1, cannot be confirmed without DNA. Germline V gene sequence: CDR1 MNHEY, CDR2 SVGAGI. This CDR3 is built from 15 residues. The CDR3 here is CASRAGTGDNNEQFF.

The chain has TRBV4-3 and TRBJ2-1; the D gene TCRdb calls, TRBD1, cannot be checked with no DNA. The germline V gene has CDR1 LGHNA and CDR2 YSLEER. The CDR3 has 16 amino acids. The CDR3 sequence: CASSQEALSSYNEQFF.

CDR3 in amino acids: CASSPIRLEAFF. The rearrangement links TRBV18 to TRBJ1-1. Per germline, CDR1 KGHSH and CDR2 LQKENI. There are 12 residues in the CDR3.

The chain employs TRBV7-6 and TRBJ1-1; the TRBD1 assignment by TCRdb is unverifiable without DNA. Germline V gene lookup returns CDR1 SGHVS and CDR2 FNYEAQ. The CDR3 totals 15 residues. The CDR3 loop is CASSPPRGIGAEAFF.

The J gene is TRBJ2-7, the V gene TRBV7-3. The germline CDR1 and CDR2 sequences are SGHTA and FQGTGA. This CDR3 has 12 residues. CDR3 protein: CASSLLDREQYF.

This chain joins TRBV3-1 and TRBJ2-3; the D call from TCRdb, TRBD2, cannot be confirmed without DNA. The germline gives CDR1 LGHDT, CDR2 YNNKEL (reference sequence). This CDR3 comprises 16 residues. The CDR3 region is CASSQAAGGAPDTQYF.

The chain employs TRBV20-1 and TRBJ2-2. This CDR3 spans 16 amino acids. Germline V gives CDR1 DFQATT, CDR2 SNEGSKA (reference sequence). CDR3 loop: CSARDLQGANTGELFF.

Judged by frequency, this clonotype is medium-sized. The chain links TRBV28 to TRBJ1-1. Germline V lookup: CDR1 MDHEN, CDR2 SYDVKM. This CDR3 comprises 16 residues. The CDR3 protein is CASSLNTNRVNTEAFF.

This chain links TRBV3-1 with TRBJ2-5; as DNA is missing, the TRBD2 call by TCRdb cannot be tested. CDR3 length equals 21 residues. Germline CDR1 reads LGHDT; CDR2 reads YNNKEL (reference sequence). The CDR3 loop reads CASSQRSGTSGTNPLQETQYF.

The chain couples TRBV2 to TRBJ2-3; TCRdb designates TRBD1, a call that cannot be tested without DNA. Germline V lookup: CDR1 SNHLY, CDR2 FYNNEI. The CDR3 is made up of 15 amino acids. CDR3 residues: CASRLPGVTTDTQYF.

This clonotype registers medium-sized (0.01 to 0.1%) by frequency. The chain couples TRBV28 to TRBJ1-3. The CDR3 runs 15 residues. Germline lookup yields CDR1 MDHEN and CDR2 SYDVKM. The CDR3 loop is CASSFPLHSGNTIYF.

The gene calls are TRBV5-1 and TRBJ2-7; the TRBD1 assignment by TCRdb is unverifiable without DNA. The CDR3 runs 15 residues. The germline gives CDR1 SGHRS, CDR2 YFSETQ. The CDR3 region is CASSWGQGVTYEQYF.

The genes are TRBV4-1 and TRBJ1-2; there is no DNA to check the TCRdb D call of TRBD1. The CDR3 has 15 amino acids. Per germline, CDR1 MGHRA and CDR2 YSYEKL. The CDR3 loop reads CASSQGPGRDYGYTF.

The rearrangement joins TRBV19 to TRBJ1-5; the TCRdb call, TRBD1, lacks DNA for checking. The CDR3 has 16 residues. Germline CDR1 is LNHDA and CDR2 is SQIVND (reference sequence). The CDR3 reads CASSMGGWIGDQPQHF.

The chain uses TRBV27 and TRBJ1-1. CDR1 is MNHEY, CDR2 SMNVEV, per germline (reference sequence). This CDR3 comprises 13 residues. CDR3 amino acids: CATSGQDNTEAFF.

CDR3 sequence reads: CSARDRDRLEKLFF. This rearrangement joins TRBV20-1 to TRBJ1-4; the D gene TCRdb calls, TRBD1, cannot be checked with no DNA. This CDR3 contains 14 residues. The V gene's germline CDR1 is DFQATT and CDR2 SNEGSKA (reference sequence).

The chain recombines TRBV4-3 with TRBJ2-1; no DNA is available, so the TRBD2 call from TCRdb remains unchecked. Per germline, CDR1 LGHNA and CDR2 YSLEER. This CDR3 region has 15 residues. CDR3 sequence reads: CASSHGTGLFNEQFF.

The chain's CDR3 is CASRGTGLESYEQYF. The rearrangement joins TRBV19 to TRBJ2-7; without DNA, the TCRdb call of TRBD1 cannot be checked. Germline CDR1 is LNHDA and CDR2 is SQIVND (reference sequence). The CDR3 length is 15 residues.

CDR3 loop: CASSLGGFTDTQYF. This chain connects TRBV5-6 to TRBJ2-3. This CDR3 contains 14 residues. Germline lookup yields CDR1 SGHDT and CDR2 YYEEEE.

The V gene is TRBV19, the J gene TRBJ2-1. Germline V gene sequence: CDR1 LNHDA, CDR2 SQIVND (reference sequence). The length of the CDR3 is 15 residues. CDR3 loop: CASSLPDLSRNEQFF.

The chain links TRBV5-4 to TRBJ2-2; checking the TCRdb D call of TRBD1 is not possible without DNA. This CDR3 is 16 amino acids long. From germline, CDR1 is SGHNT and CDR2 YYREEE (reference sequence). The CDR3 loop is CASSPEDRANTGELFF.